This T cell receptor beta chain was observed in a study of T cell responses to AZD1222 COVID-19 vaccine. Study at large: Combined were second doses at about 4 or about 12 weeks. Study-level findings and limits: Spike-specific TCR breadth and depth grew following two AZD1222 doses. The CD4 TCRs associated with vaccination extended across spike and predominated at 160-218 and 743-854.

This CDR3 comprises 15 residues. The V and J ends lost 2 bases and 1 base respectively, with 11 bases between them. Germline V gives CDR1 KGHSH, CDR2 LQKENI. The data were produced by immunoSEQ multiplex PCR, yet TCRdb's version contains in-frame clones alone and is incomplete. The data contain 120,000 or so clones, over 75% of them singletons. Comment on this clone: Its antigen is still unknown.

This chain uses TRBV18 with TRBJ1-1; D is undetermined. This clonotype originated in an adult in good health. The input for sequencing was peripheral blood, taken on day 0 of AZD1222 vaccination. The CDR3 reads CASSPLARENTEAFF. The CDR3 DNA follows: TGTGCCAGCTCACCATTGGCTAGAGAGAACACTGAAGCTTTCTTT.